Detailed here is one T cell receptor beta chain. As yet, its antigen is unknown. This specimen comes from a study of T cell responses to AZD1222 COVID-19 vaccine. Whole-study results and caveats: Spike as a whole was targeted by vaccine-associated CD4 TCRs, dominant at 160-218 and 743-854. Reportedly, nearly half of unique spike TCRs recognized epitopes outside B.1.351/B.1.1.7 mutations. White British ancestry dominated among donors, who included more females, and clonal diversity was possibly underestimated.

The V end was cut by 1 base, the J end by 4 bases, with 11 bases between. The CDR3 contains 15 residues. Germline V CDR1 and CDR2: SGHVS, FQNEAQ. Using immunoSEQ multiplex PCR, the repertoire was profiled, and TCRdb retains in-frame clones only, with some absent. The sample comprises about 96,000 clones, about 89% of which are singletons, and around 1.6% rests with the top ten. This rearrangement joins TRBV7-8 to TRBJ1-5; D is ambiguous. The sample consisted of peripheral blood, taken on day 0 of AZD1222 vaccination. This TCR came from an adult in good health. The CDR3 nucleotides are TGTGCCAGCAGCTTAGAGAGGCAGCTAAATCAGCCCCAGCATTTT. It specifies CASSLERQLNQPQHF. The complete variable domain, with remaining parts taken from reference TRBV7-8 and TRBJ1-5, reads GAGVSQSPRYKVAKRGQDVALRCDPISGHVSLFWYQQALGQGPEFLTYFQNEAQLDKSGLPSDRFFAERPEGSVSTLKIQRTQQEDSAVYLCASSLERQLNQPQHFGDGTRLSIL.